What follows are 5 T cell receptor beta chains derived from one specimen sequenced in a study of tumor-infiltrating lymphocytes in oesophageal squamous cell carcinoma listed by TCRdb under 2016. Library preparation used PCR. The run used an Illumina HiSeq 2000. The public reads were quality trimmed at Q25 with fastp and then assembled into clones with MiXCR by TCRdb, keeping productive beta chains. A single entry per CDR3 protein holds the most common genes and DNA from its merged rows. The sample table records 20,000 to 25,000 distinct CDR3 sequences; 36% of these occur just once. Around 10% of the sample rests with the top ten. Sequencing was done on a sample of esophageal tumor tissue. These receptors were taken from a male donor with esophageal squamous cell carcinoma.

This sequence joins TRBV6-1 and TRBJ2-3, with a weak D call TRBD1 (5 bases). TRBJ2-7 explains the end of the DNA better; the J call may be wrong. In germline, CDR1 is MNHNS, CDR2 SASEGT. This CDR3 spans 13 amino acids. DNA for the CDR3: TGTGCCAGCAGTGAAAGACAGACCTACGAGCAGTACTTC. This codes for CASSERQTYEQYF.

This clonotype came up many times. The chain is built from TRBV5-4 and TRBJ2-7; no firm D call. CDR1 and CDR2 from the germline V gene are SGHNT and YYREEE (reference sequence). V gave up 0 bases and J gave up 2 bases, with 9 bases separating them. CDR3 length: 14 amino acids. The CDR3 is CASSLAGLTYEQYF. The CDR3 coding sequence is TGTGCCAGCAGCTTGGCCGGCCTGACCTACGAGCAGTACTTC.

On this clonotype: This may stem from a read error, because a much larger clone lies one nucleotide away. The chain has TRBV6-1 and TRBJ2-1, with 9 bases matching TRBD1. The better agreement between TRBJ2-7 and the DNA end casts doubt on the J call. Germline CDR1 reads MNHNS; CDR2 reads SASEGT. The length of the CDR3 is 14 residues. DNA of the CDR3: TGTGCCAGCAGTGTGGGACAGGGTCCCAATGAGCAGTACTTC. Its translation is CASSVGQGPNEQYF.

This clonotype occurred many times. V is TRBV7-3 and J is TRBJ2-7; D possibly corresponds to TRBD1 (6 bases). The CDR3 is 14 residues long. CDR1 and CDR2 (germline): SGHTA, FQGTGA. Trimming stripped 5 bases from V and 0 bases from J, with 11 bases between. CDR3 protein: CASSPGQRSYEQYF. CDR3 bases: TGTGCCAGCAGCCCCGGACAGCGCTCCTACGAGCAGTACTTC. The complete variable domain, with remaining parts taken from reference TRBV7-3 and TRBJ2-7, reads GAGVSQTPSNKVTEKGKYVELRCDPISGHTALYWYRQSLGQGPEFLIYFQGTGAADDSGLPNDRFFAVRPEGSVSTLKIQRTERGDSAVYLCASSPGQRSYEQYFGPGTRLTVT.

This clonotype came up many times. The chain carries TRBV24-1 and TRBJ2-1, with D possibly called TRBD1 or TRBD2 (5 bases each). This CDR3 has 15 amino acids. V lost 2 bases and J 6 bases, leaving 13 bases between the germline ends. Germline lookup yields CDR1 KGHDR and CDR2 SFDVKD. The CDR3: CATSDSSGAPNEQFF. In DNA form, the CDR3 reads TGTGCCACCAGTGATTCTTCCGGGGCGCCCAATGAGCAGTTCTTC.